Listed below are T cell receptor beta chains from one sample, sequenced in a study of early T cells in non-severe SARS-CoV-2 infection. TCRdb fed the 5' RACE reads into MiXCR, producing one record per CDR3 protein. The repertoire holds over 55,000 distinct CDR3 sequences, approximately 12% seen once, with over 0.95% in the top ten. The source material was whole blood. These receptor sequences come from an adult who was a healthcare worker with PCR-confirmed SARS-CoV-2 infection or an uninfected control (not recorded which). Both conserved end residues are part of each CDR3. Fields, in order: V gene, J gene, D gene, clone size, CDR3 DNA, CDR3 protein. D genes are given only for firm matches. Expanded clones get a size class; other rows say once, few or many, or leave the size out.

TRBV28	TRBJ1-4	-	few	TGTGCCAGCAGTGTCACCAATGAAAAACTGTTTTTT	CASSVTNEKLFF
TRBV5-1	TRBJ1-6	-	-	TGCGCCAGCAGCAGCGGCGGACTTAATTCACCCCTCCACTTT	CASSSGGLNSPLHF
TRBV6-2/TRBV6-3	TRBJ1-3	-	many	TGTGCCAGCAGTGCCCGGTCGACTGGAAACACCATATATTTT	CASSARSTGNTIYF
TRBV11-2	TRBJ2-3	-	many	TGTGCCAGCAGCTTAAAGCTAGGCACAGATACGCAGTATTTT	CASSLKLGTDTQYF
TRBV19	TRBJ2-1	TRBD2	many	TGTGCCAGTAGTTTCGGGGAGGGGAGGAATGAGCAGTTCTTC	CASSFGEGRNEQFF
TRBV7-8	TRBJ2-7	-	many	TGTGCCAGCAGCTTAGCCCATAGGGGCGAGCAGTACTTC	CASSLAHRGEQYF
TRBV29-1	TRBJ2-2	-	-	TGCAGCGCGGGACCGTCGAACACCGGGGAGCTGTTTTTT	CSAGPSNTGELFF
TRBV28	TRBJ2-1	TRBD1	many	TGTGCCAGCTTACCCGCCGGGACAGTGGGCGATGAGCAGTTCTTC	CASLPAGTVGDEQFF
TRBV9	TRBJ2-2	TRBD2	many	TGTGCCAGCAGCCTACCCTCGGGACTAGCTTCCTGGAACACCGGGGAGCTGTTTTTT	CASSLPSGLASWNTGELFF
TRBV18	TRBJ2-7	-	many	TGTGCCAGCTCACGGGGGACCCGCCAATATCCCGAGCAGTACTTC	CASSRGTRQYPEQYF
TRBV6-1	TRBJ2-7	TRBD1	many	TGTGCCAGCAGTTCCACCTACGGGACAGTGATCCCCTACCACGAGCAGTACTTC	CASSSTYGTVIPYHEQYF
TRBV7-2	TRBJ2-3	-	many	TGTGCCAGCAGCCGACGAGCAGGCCCTAGCACAGATACGCAGTATTTT	CASSRRAGPSTDTQYF
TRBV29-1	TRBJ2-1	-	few	TGCAGCGCCGCTTTGGTGAGCTCCTACAATGAGCAGTTCTTC	CSAALVSSYNEQFF
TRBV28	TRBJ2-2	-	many	TGTGCCAGCAGCGCACCCCCGGGGCGCGGCACCGGGGAGCTGTTTTTT	CASSAPPGRGTGELFF
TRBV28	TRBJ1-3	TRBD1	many	TGTGCCAGCAGGGTACAGGGGCGGACTGGAAACACCATATATTTT	CASRVQGRTGNTIYF
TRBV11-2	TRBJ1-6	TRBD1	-	TGTGCCAGCAGCTCCCCCGCGACAGGGATCGATTCACCCCTCCACTTT	CASSSPATGIDSPLHF
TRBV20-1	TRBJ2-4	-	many	TGCAGTGCTAGAGGCGGAAACATTCAGTACTTC	CSARGGNIQYF
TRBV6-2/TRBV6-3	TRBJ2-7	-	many	TGTGCCAGCAGTTACTCGAGCCGCAGCGAGCAGTACTTC	CASSYSSRSEQYF
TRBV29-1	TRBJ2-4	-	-	TGCAGCCGGCCCCGGTGGGGTCCGCCCAAAAACATTCAGTACTTC	CSRPRWGPPKNIQYF
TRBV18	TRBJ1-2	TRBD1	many	TGTGCCAGCTCACCGGGGACAGGGGAGGCTGGCTACACCTTC	CASSPGTGEAGYTF
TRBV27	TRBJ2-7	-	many	TGTGCCAGCAGTCCTTCAGGAGGGAGCGGGTACGAGCAGTACTTC	CASSPSGGSGYEQYF
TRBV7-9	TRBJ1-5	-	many	TGTGCCAGCAGCCCGGGTCAGGGTAGGAGCAATCAGCCCCAGCATTTT	CASSPGQGRSNQPQHF
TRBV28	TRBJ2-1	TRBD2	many	TGTGCCAGCAGTCCCCTCAGAGCGGGGGACTCCTACAATGAGCAGTTCTTC	CASSPLRAGDSYNEQFF
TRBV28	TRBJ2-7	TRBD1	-	TGTGCCAGCGCCCGGACAGGGAGTGGCGAGCAGTACTTC	CASARTGSGEQYF
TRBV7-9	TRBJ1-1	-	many	TGTGCCAGCAAGTTAGGGACAAACACTGAAGCTTTCTTT	CASKLGTNTEAFF
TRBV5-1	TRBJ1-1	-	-	TGCGCCAGCAGTCAGAACCTGAACACTGAAGCTTTCTTT	CASSQNLNTEAFF
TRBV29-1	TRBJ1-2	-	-	TGCAGCGTTCGGGTCTCATCTTATGGCTACACCTTC	CSVRVSSYGYTF
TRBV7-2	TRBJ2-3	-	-	TGTGCCAGCAGCTTAAGGAGGACCGCTACAGATACGCAGTATTTT	CASSLRRTATDTQYF
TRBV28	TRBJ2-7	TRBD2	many	TGTGCCAGCAGTTTCTTGGCTAGCGGGAAATGGTACGAGCAGTACTTC	CASSFLASGKWYEQYF
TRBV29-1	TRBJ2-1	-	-	TGCAGCGCCCCCGCAGTGGGAGCCTACAATGAGCAGTTCTTC	CSAPAVGAYNEQFF
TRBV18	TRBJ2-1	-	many	TGTGCCAGCTCACCACCGAGAGCAGGGCAGTACAATGAGCAGTTCTTC	CASSPPRAGQYNEQFF
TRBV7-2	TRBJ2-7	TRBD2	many	TGTGCCAGCAGCCCCCGGACTAGCGGGAGAGGGGTGCAGTACTTC	CASSPRTSGRGVQYF
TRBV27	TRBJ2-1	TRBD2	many	TGTGCCAGCAGACCGTCTAGCGGGATAAGCTCCTACAATGAGCAGTTCTTC	CASRPSSGISSYNEQFF
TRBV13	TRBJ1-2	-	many	TGTGCCAGCAGCTTATTCTCAGAGTTTCATGGCTACACCTTC	CASSLFSEFHGYTF
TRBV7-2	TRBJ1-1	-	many	TGTGCCAGCAGCTCGAGCTACACGGTTCAGAACACTGAAGCTTTCTTT	CASSSSYTVQNTEAFF
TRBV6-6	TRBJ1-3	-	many	TGTGCCAGCAGCGCCAGTGTGAGCCGCTTCTCTGGAAACACCATATATTTT	CASSASVSRFSGNTIYF
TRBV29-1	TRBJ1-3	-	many	TGCAGTACCACCACCTCTGGAAACACCATATATTTT	CSTTTSGNTIYF
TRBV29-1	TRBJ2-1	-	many	TGCAGCGGGAGGTACAATGAGCAGTTCTTC	CSGRYNEQFF
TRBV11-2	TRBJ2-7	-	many	TGTGCCAGCAGCCAAGTCCCTCCGGGGATCTCCTACGAGCAGTACTTC	CASSQVPPGISYEQYF
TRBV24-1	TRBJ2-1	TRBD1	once	TGTGCCACCAGTGATTCTCCGGGACAGAGCTCCTACAATGAGCAGTTCTTC	CATSDSPGQSSYNEQFF
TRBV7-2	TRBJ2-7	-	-	TGTGCCAGCAGCCTACTTCGAGCCGTCACCTACGAGCAGTACTTC	CASSLLRAVTYEQYF
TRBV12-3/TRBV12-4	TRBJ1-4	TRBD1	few	TGTGCCAGCAGTTTTGGACCAGACAGGGCTGAAAAACTGTTTTTT	CASSFGPDRAEKLFF
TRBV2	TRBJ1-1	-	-	TGTGCCAGCAGTGGACCAGGGGCTGAAGCTTTCTTT	CASSGPGAEAFF
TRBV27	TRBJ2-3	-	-	TGTGCCAGCAGTTACGGCAGGACAGATACGCAGTATTTT	CASSYGRTDTQYF
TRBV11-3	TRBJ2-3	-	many	TGTGCCAGCAGCCCCCAGGCGGGGGCTCCCACAGATACGCAGTATTTT	CASSPQAGAPTDTQYF
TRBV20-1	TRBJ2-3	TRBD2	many	TGCAGTGCTAGATTAGGCGGGAGGGCCTTTTCAGATACGCAGTATTTT	CSARLGGRAFSDTQYF